Shown below are 7 T cell receptor beta chains from a single sample sequenced in a study of response to subunit inactivated influenza vaccine (dated by TCRdb to about 2018). Library prep was done by RT-PCR. Sequenced on an Illumina HiSeq 2500. TCRdb reworked the public reads: Q25 trimming with fastp, MiXCR clone assembly, productive beta chains retained. Merged by CDR3 protein, the rows form single entries marked with the most common genes and DNA. For this sample there are around 600,000 distinct CDR3 sequences; approximately 10% appear just once. The top ten clonotypes cover approximately 11% of the sample. These records were also assigned to another study, of T cells expressing NK-cell markers. That second report states: TCR beta cDNA libraries were prepared using 5'RACE template switching, which introduced a universal primer site and unique molecular identifiers.

Sequenced material: PBMCs from blood, taken on the day of vaccination. These receptors came from a man aged 50 or older who received an inactivated influenza vaccine. Donor details come from another sample of the same person, matched by shared clones.

This clonotype was observed a few times. This chain joins TRBV6-1 and TRBJ2-3; a possible D gene is TRBD1 (5 bases). The V end was cut by 3 bases, the J end by 1 base, with 11 bases between. CDR1 is MNHNS, CDR2 SASEGT, per germline. This CDR3 spans 15 amino acids. CDR3 nucleotides: TGTGCCAGCAGTGACGCGGACACCCGCACAGATACGCAGTATTTT. Encoded protein: CASSDADTRTDTQYF.

In its sample, this clonotype was seen a few times. The rearrangement joins TRBV5-1 to TRBJ2-5; the D gene is possibly TRBD2 (5 bases). The CDR3 runs to 12 residues. Germline V gene data show CDR1 as SGHRS and CDR2 as YFSETQ. Trimming stripped 2 bases from V and 6 bases from J, with 8 bases between. CDR3 in amino acids: CASSFDYKTQYF. The CDR3 nucleotides are TGCGCCAGCAGCTTTGACTACAAGACCCAGTACTTC. The complete variable domain, with remaining parts taken from reference TRBV5-1 and TRBJ2-5, reads KAGVTQTPRYLIKTRGQQVTLSCSPISGHRSVSWYQQTPGQGLQFLFEYFSETQRNKGNFPGRFSGRQFSNSRSEMNVSTLELGDSALYLCASSFDYKTQYFGPGTRLLVL.

The V and J genes are TRBV5-1 and TRBJ2-7; 12 bases line up with TRBD1. With V trimmed by 4 bases and J by 5 bases, 7 bases remained unmatched. Germline V gene sequence: CDR1 SGHRS, CDR2 YFSETQ. The CDR3 loop spans 15 amino acids. CDR3 DNA sequence: TGCGCCAGCAGCATGACCGGGACAGGGGGCGACGAGCAGTACTTC. As protein: CASSMTGTGGDEQYF.

J is TRBJ1-6 and V is TRBV20-1; D not certain. The germline gives CDR1 DFQATT, CDR2 SNEGSKA (reference sequence). CDR3 length: 14 residues. V was shortened by 0 bases and J by 3 bases, with 6 bases between the two germline ends. CDR3 sequence reads: CSAREPIYNSPLHF. DNA for the CDR3: TGCAGTGCTAGAGAACCAATCTATAATTCACCCCTCCACTTT.

This clonotype has just a few counts. The chain links TRBV6-1 to TRBJ2-2; 9 bases are a match to TRBD2. CDR3 length: 15 amino acids. J lost 3 bases, V lost 6 bases, and 5 bases had no gene match. Germline V gives CDR1 MNHNS, CDR2 SASEGT. The CDR3 nucleotides read TGTGCCAGCAGAGGACTAGCGCATTACACCGGGGAGCTGTTTTTT. It specifies CASRGLAHYTGELFF.

This clonotype was observed a few times. The chain combines TRBV18 with TRBJ2-7, with 9 bases that match TRBD1. CDR1 KGHSH and CDR2 LQKENI come from the germline V gene. The CDR3 extends over 18 amino acids. The V segment lost 0 bases and the J segment 3 bases; nucleotides outside the gene matches: 12. CDR3 nucleotides: TGTGCCAGCTCACCACCAAGGGGGTCCGGGACAGGGTTCTACGAGCAGTACTTC. Translating gives CASSPPRGSGTGFYEQYF.

This clonotype has more than one count but fewer than ten. The chain couples TRBV7-2 to TRBJ1-5; D is uncertain. The germline gives CDR1 SGHTA, CDR2 FQGNSA. Trimming cost V 3 bases and J 13 bases, with 19 bases left between them. The CDR3 totals 14 residues. CDR3 sequence: CASSFSGTPGRQHF. CDR3 DNA: TGTGCCAGCAGCTTCTCGGGAACCCCGGGCAGACAGCATTTT.